This entry concerns a single T cell receptor (beta chain). Its specificity is not known. A junction end diverges from the germline sequence, so it may reflect a read error. This CDR3 is built from 11 residues. Germline V lookup: CDR1 GTSNPN, CDR2 SVGIG (reference sequence). These data come from a study of T cell responses to AZD1222 COVID-19 vaccine. Overall study findings and caveats: The sample set comprised mostly white British donors with more females, and clonal diversity was possibly underestimated. Spike-specific TCRs gained breadth and depth after people received two AZD1222 doses.

Produced via immunoSEQ multiplex PCR; TCRdb's table is partial and in-frame only. Of 100,000 to 150,000 clones listed, approximately 83% are singletons. This receptor was taken from an adult in good health. Sequences were derived from peripheral blood, sampled on day 0 of AZD1222 vaccination. The genes are TRBV30 and TRBJ2-5; D might be TRBD2 (6 bases). CDR3 sequence: CAWSRASEYNF. Here the CDR3 DNA reads TGTGCCTGGAGCCGGGCTAGCGAGTATAACTTC.